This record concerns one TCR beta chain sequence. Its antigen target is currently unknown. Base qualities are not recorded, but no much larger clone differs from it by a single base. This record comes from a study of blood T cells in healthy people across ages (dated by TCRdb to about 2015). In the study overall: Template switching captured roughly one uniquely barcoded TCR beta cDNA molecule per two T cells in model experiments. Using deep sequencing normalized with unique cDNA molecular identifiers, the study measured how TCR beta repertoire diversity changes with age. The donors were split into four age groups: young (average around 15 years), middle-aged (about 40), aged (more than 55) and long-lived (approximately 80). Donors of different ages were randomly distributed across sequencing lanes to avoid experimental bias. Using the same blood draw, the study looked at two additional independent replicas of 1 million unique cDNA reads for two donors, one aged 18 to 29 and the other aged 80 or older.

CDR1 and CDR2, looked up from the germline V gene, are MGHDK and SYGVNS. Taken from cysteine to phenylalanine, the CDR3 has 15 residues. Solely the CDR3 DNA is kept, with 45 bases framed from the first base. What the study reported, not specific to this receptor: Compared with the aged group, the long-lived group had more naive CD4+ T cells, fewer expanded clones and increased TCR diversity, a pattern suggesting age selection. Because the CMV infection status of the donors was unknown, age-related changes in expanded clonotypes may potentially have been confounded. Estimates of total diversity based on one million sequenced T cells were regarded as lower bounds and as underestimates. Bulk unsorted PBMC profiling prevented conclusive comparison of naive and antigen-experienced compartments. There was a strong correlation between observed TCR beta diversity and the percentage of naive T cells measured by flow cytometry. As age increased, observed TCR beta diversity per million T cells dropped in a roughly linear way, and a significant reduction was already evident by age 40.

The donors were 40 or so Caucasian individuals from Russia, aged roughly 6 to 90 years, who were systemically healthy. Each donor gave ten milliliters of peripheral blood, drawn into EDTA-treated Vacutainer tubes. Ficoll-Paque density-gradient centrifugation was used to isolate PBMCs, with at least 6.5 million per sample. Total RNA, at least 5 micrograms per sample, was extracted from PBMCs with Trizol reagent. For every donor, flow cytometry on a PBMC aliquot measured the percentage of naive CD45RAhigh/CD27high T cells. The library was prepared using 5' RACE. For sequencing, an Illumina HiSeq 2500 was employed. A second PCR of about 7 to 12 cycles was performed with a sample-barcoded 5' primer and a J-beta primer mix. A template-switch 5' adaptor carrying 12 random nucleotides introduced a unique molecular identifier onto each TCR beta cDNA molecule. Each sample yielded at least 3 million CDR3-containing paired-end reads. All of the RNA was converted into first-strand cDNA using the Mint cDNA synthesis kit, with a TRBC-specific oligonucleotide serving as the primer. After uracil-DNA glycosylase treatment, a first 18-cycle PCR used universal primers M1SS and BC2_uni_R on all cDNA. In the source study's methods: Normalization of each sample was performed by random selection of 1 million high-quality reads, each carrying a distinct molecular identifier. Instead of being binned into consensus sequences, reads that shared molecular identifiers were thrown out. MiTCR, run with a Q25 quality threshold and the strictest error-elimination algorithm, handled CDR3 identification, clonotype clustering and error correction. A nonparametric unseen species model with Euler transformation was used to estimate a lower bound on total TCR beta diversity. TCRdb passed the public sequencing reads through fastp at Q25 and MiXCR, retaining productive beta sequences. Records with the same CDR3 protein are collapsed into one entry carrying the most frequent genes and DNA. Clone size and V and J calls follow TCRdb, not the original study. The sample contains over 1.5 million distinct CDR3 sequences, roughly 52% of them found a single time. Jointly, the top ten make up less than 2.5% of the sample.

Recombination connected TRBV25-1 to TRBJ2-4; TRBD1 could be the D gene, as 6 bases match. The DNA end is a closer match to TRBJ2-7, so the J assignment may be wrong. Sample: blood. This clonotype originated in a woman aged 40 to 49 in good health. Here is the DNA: TGTGCCAGCAGTGAGTTGGCCAGGGGATACTACGAGCAGTACTTC. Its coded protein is CASSELARGYYEQYF.